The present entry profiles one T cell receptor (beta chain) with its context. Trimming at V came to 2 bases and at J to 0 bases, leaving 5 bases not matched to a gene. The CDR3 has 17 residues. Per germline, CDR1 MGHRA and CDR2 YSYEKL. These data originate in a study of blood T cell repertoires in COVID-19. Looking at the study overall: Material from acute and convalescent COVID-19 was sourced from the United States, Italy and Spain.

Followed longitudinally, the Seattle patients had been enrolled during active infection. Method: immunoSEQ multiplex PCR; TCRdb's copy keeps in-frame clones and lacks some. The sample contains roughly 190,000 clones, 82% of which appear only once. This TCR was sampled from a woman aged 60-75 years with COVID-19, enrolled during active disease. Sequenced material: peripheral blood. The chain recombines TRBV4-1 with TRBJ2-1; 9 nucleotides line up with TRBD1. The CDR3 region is CASSQSPTGGSYNEQFF. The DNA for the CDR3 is TGCGCCAGCAGCCAAAGTCCGACAGGGGGCTCCTACAATGAGCAGTTCTTC.